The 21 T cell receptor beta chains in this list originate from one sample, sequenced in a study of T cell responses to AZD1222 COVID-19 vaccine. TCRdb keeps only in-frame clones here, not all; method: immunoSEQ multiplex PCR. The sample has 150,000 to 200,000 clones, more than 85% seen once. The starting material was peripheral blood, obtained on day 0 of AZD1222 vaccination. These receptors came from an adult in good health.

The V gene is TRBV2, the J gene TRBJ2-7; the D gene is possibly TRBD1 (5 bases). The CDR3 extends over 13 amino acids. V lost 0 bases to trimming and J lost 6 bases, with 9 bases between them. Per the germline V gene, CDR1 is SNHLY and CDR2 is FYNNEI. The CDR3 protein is CASSEALQGEQYF. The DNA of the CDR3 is TGTGCCAGCAGTGAAGCGCTTCAGGGCGAGCAGTACTTC.

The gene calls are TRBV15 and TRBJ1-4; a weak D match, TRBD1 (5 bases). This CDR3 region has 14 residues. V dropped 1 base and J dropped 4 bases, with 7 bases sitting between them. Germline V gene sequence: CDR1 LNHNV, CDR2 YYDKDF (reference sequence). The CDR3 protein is CATSRAGLNEKLFF. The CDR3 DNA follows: TGTGCCACCAGCAGAGCGGGGCTTAATGAAAAACTGTTTTTT.

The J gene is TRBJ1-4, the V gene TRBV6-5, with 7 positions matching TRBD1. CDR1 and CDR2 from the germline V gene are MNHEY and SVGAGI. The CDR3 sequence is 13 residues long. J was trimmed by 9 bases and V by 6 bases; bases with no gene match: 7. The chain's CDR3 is CASSYGTAKKLFF. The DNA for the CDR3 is TGTGCCAGCAGCTACGGGACAGCGAAAAAACTGTTTTTT.

The CDR3, as DNA: TGTGCCAGCAGCCCGGGGGGAGCAACTAATGAAAAACTGTTTTTT. Its protein is CASSPGGATNEKLFF. The rearrangement links TRBV7-9 to TRBJ1-4, with D possibly matching TRBD1 (5 bases). V shed 5 bases and J shed 0 bases, with 10 bases lying between them. The CDR3 contains 15 residues. Germline CDR1 reads SEHNR; CDR2 reads FQNEAQ (reference sequence).

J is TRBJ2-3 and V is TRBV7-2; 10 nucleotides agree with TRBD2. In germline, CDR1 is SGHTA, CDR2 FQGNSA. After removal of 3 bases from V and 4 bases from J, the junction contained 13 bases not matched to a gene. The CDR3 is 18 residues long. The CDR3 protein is CASSFIASGGQESDTQYF. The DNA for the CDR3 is TGTGCCAGCAGCTTTATCGCTAGCGGGGGCCAAGAGTCAGATACGCAGTATTTT.

CDR3 nucleotide sequence: TGTGCCAGCAGCCCAAGCGGGGGGCTGAATGAGCAGTTCTTC. Residues: CASSPSGGLNEQFF. The chain has TRBV7-3 and TRBJ2-1; 9 positions agree with TRBD2. The V gene's germline CDR1 is SGHTA and CDR2 FQGTGA. This CDR3 has 14 residues. After removal of 5 bases from V and 7 bases from J, the junction contained 6 bases not matched to a gene.

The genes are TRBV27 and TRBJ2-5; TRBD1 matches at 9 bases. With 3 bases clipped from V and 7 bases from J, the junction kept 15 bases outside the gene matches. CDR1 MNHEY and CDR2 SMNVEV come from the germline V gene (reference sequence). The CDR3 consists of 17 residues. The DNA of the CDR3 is TGTGCCAGCAGTTTCGTCGGGTCACAGGGGGCGAGGGGGACCCAGTACTTC. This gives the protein CASSFVGSQGARGTQYF.

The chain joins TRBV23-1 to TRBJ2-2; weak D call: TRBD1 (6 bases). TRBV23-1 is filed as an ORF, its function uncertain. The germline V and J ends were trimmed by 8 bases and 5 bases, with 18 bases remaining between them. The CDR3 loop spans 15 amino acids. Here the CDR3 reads CASYPTGGRTGELFF. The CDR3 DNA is TGCGCCAGCTACCCCACTGGGGGCAGGACCGGGGAGCTGTTTTTT.

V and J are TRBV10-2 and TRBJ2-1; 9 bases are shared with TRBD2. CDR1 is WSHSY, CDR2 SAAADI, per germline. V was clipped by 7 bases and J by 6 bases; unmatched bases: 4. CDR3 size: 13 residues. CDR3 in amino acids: CASKTSGTNEQFF. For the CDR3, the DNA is TGCGCCAGCAAGACTAGCGGTACCAATGAGCAGTTCTTC.

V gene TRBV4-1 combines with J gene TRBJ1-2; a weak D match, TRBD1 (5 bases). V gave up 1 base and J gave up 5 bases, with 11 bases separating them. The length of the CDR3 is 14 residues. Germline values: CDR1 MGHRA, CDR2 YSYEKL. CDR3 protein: CASSQAGGGYGYTF. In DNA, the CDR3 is TGCGCCAGCAGCCAAGCTGGTGGGGGATATGGCTACACCTTC.

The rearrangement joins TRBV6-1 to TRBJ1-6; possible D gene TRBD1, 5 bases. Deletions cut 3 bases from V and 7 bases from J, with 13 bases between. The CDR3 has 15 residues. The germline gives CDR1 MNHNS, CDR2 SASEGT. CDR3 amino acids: CASSEGRYLNSPLHF. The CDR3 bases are TGTGCCAGCAGTGAGGGACGGTATCTAAATTCACCCCTCCACTTT.

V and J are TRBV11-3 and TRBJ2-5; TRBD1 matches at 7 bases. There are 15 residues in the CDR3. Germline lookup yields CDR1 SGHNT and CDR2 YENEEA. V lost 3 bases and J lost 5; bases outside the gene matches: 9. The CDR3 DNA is TGTGCCAGCAGCTTGACAGGGTTGTCGACGGAGACCCAGTACTTC. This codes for CASSLTGLSTETQYF. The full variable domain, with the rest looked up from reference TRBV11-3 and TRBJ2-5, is EAGVVQSPRYKIIEKKQPVAFWCNPISGHNTLYWYLQNLGQGPELLIRYENEEAVDDSQLPKDRFSAERLKGVDSTLKIQPAELGDSAVYLCASSLTGLSTETQYFGPGTRLLVL.

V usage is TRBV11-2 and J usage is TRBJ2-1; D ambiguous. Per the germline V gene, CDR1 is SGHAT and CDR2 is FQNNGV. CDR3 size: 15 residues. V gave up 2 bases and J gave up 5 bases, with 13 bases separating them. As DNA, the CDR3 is TGTGCCAGCAGCTTACAGCCGACTCCTAACAATGAGCAGTTCTTC. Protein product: CASSLQPTPNNEQFF.

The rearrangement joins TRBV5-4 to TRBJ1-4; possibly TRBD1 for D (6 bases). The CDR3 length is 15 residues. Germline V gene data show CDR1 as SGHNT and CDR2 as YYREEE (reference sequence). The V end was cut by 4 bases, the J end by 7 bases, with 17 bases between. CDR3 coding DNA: TGTGCCAGCAGCGCGACAGGATTGGGACGTGAAAAACTGTTTTTT. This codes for CASSATGLGREKLFF.

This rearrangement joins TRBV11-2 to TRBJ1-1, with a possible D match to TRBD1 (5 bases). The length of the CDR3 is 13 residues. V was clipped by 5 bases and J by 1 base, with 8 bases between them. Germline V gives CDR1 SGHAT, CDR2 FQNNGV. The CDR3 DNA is TGTGCCAGCAGCCCTGGGGGGAACACTGAAGCTTTCTTT. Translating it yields CASSPGGNTEAFF.

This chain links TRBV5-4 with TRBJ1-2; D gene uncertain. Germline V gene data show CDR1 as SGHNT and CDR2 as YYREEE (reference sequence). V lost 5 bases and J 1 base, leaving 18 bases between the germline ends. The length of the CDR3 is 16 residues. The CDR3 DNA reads TGTGCCAGCAGTTCTGAGCTTGACACTTATAACTATGGCTACACCTTC. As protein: CASSSELDTYNYGYTF.

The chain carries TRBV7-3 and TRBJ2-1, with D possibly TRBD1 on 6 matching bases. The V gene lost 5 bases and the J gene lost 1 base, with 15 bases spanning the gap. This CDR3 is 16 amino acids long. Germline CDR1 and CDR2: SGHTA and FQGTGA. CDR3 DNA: TGTGCCAGCAGCCGGAGGACAGACGGATCCTACAATGAGCAGTTCTTC. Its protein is CASSRRTDGSYNEQFF.

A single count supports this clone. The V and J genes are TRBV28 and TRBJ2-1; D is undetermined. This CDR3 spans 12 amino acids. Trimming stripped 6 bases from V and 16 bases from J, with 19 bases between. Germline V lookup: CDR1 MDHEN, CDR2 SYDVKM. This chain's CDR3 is CASSQARRTFFF. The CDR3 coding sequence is TGTGCCAGCAGCCAAGCCCGGCGGACCTTTTTCTTC.

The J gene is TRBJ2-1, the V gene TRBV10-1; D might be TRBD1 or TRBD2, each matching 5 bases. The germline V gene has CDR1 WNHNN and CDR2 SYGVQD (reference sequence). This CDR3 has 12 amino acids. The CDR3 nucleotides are TGCGTACGGTGGGGGAACTACAATGAGCAGTTCTTC. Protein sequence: CVRWGNYNEQFF.

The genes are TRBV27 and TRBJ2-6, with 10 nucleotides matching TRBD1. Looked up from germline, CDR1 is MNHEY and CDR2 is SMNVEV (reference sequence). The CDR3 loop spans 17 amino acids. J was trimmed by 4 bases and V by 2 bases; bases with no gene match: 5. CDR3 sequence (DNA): TGTGCCAGCAGTTTAGAGGGACAGGGGTCGGGGGCCAACGTCCTGACTTTC. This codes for CASSLEGQGSGANVLTF.

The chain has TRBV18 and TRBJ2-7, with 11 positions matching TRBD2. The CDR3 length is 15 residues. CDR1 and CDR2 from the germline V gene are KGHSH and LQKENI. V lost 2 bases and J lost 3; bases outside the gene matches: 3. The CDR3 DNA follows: TGTGCCAGCTCACCATTAGCGGGGGGGATCTACGAGCAGTACTTC. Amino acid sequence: CASSPLAGGIYEQYF.